Listed here is a single T cell receptor (beta chain). Antigen: not known. TCRdb keeps only in-frame clones here, not all; method: immunoSEQ multiplex PCR. The sample shows tens of thousands of clones, about 80% of them seen only once. The entry originates in a study of graft-versus-host responses after intestinal transplantation. As for the study in general: Transplants given to recipients were multivisceral, liver-intestinal, or isolated intestinal. The recipients all started with anti-thymocyte globulin induction and then took tacrolimus and steroids for two to four years.

Study-wide results and caveats: Analysis identified GvH clones in recipient marrow, with some appearing first in ileum or blood. Subjects displaying graft-donor T cell macrochimerism possessed elevated graft-versus-host to host-versus-graft clonal ratios inside allografts.

The origin of this receptor is a human donor who received an intestinal transplant. The input for sequencing was unstimulated CD4+ T cells sorted from spleen or lymph node cells, taken before intestinal transplant.

CDR3 DNA sequence: TGTGCCAGTAGTTCTAGCGGGGCGAACACCGGGGAGCTGTTTTTT. Amino acid sequence: CASSSSGANTGELFF. The chain recombines TRBV19 with TRBJ2-2; TRBD2 matches at 9 bases. V lost 5 bases, J lost 0 bases, and 1 base stayed unmatched. The CDR3 is made up of 15 amino acids. Per the germline V gene, CDR1 is LNHDA and CDR2 is SQIVND (reference sequence). Full variable domain (outside the CDR3, taken from reference TRBV19 and TRBJ2-2): DGGITQSPKYLFRKEGQNVTLSCEQNLNHDAMYWYRQDPGQGLRLIYYSQIVNDFQKGDIAEGYSVSREKKESFPLTVTSAQKNPTAFYLCASSSSGANTGELFFGEGSRLTVL.